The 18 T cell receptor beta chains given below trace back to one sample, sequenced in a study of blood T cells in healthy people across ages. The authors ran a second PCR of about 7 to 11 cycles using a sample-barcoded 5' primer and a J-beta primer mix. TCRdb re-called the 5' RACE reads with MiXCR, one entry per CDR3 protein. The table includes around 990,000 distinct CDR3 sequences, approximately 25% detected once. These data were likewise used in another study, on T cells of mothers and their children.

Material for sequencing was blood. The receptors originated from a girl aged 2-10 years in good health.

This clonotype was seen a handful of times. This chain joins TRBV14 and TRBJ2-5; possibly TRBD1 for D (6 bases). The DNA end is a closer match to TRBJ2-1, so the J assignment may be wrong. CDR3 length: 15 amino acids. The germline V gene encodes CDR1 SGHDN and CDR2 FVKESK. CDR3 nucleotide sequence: TGTGCCAGCAGCCGGGGACACCCGACCTACAATGAGCAGTTCTTC. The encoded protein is CASSRGHPTYNEQFF.

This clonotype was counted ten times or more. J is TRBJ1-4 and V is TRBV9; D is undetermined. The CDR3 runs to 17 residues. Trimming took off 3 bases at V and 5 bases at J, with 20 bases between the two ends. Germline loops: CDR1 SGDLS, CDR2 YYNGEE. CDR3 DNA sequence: TGTGCCAGCAGCGAAAATTCCCACCGCGACCTGAATGAAAAACTGTTTTTT. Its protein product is CASSENSHRDLNEKLFF.

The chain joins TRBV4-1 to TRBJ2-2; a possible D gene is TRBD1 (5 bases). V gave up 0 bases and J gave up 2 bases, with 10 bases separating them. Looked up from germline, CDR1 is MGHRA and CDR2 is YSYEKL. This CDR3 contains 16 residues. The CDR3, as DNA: TGCGCCAGCAGCCAAGAATACAGGATCAACACCGGGGAGCTGTTTTTT. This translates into CASSQEYRINTGELFF.

The CDR3 protein is CSARDRGRGYGYTF. CDR3 nucleotides: TGCAGTGCTAGAGATCGGGGCAGGGGATATGGCTACACCTTC. The V and J genes are TRBV20-1 and TRBJ1-2, with a weak D call TRBD1 (6 bases). Germline V CDR1 and CDR2: DFQATT, SNEGSKA (reference sequence). The CDR3 is 14 amino acids. Trimming cost V 0 bases and J 5 bases, with 13 bases left between them.

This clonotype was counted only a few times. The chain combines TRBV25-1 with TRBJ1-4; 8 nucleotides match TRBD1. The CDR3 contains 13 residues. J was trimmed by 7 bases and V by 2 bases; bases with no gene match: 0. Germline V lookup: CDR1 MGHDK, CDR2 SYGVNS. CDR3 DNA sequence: TGTGCCAGCAGTGAAGGGACAGGTGAAAAACTGTTTTTT. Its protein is CASSEGTGEKLFF.

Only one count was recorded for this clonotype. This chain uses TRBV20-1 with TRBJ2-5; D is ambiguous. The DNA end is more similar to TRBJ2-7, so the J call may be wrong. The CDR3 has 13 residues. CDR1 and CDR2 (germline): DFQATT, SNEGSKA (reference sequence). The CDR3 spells CSAQQGSLYEQYF. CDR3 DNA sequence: TGCAGTGCTCAACAAGGGTCTCTCTACGAGCAGTACTTC.

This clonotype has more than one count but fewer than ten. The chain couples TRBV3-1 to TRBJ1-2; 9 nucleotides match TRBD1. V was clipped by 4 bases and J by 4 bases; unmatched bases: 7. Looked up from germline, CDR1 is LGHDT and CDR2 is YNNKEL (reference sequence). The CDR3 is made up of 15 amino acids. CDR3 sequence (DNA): TGTGCCAGCAGCCCTTCAACAGGGGGCAGCTATGGCTACACCTTC. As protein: CASSPSTGGSYGYTF.

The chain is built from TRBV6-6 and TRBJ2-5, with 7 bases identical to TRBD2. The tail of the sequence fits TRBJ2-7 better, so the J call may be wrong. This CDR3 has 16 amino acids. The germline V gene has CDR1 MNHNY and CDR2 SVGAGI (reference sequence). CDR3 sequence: CASSSPPRLADYEQYF. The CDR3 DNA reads TGTGCCAGCAGTTCGCCCCCCCGGCTAGCGGACTACGAGCAGTACTTC.

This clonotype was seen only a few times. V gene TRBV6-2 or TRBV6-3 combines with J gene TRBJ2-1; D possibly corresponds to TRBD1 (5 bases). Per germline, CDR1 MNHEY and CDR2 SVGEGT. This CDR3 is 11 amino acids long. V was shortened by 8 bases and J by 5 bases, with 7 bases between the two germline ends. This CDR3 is CASGRDNEQFF. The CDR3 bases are TGTGCCAGCGGCAGGGACAATGAGCAGTTCTTC.

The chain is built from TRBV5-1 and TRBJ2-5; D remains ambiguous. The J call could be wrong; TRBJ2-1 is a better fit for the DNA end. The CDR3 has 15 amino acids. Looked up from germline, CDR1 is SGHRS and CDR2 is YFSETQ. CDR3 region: CASSLDLPSNNEQFF. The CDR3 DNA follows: TGCGCCAGCAGCTTAGATCTCCCCTCCAATAATGAGCAGTTCTTC.

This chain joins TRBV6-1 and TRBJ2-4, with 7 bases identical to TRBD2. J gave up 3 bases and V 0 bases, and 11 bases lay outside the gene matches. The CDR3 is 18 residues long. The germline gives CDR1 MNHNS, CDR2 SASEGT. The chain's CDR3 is CASSEALLAGVGKNIQYF. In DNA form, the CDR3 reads TGTGCCAGCAGTGAAGCGCTCCTGGCGGGGGTGGGCAAAAACATTCAGTACTTC.

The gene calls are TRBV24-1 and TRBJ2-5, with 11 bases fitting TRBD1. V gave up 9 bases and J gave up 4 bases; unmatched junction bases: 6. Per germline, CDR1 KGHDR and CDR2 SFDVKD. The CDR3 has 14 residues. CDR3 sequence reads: CATSGQGVRETQYF. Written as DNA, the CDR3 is TGTGCCACCTCGGGACAGGGGGTACGAGAGACCCAGTACTTC.

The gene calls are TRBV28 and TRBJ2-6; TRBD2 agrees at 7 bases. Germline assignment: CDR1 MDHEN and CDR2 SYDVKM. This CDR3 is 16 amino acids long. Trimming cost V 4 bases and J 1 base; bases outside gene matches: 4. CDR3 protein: CASSSRDYSGANVLTF. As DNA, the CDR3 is TGTGCCAGCAGTTCCCGGGACTATTCTGGGGCCAACGTCCTGACTTTC.

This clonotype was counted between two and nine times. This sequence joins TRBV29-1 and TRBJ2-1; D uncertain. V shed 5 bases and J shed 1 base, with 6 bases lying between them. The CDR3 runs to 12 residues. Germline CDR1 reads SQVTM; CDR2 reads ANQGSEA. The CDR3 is CSVIRSYNEQFF. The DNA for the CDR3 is TGCAGCGTTATAAGGTCCTACAATGAGCAGTTCTTC.

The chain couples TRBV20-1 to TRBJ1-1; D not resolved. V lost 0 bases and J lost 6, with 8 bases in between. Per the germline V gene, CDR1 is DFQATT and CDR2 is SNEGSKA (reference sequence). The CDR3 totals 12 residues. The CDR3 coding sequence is TGCAGTGCTAGAGATTTTCGCGCTGAAGCTTTCTTT. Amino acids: CSARDFRAEAFF.

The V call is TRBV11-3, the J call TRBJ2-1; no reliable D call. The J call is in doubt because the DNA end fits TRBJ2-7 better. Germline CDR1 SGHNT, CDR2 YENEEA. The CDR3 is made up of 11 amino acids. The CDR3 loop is CASSHDLEQYF. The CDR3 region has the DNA TGTGCCAGCAGCCACGACCTCGAGCAGTACTTC.

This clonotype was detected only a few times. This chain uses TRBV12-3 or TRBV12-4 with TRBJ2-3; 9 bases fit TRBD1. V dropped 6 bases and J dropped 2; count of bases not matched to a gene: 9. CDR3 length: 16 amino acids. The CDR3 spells CASRETGTGPTDTQYF. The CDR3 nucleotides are TGTGCCAGCAGGGAAACCGGGACAGGGCCCACAGATACGCAGTATTTT.

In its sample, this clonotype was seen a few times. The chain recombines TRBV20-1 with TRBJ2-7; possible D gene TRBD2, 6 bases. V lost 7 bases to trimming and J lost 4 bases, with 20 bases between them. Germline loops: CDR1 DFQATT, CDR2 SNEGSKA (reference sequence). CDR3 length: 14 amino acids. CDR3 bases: TGCAGTGTTGGGACGGCTGCCCGGGGGTACGAGCAGTACTTC. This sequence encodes CSVGTAARGYEQYF.